The following is a TCR beta chain sequence with its context. What it recognizes is unknown. About 100,000 TCR templates per sample were assayed. Method: immunoSEQ multiplex PCR; TCRdb's copy keeps in-frame clones and lacks some. The repertoire holds more than 60,000 clones, with 93% as singletons. The data derive from a study of siplizumab effects on memory and regulatory T cells. General study findings and limits: Naive T cells seemed more diverse than memory cells and seemed major alloresponse contributors. Siplizumab led to significantly less abundant alloreactive sequences that could be traced back to unstimulated CD4+ memory cells.

Material for sequencing was CD8+ T cells sorted from blood. The receptor comes from a human donor in good health.

CDR3 in DNA: TGTGCCAGCAGCTTTGGAGGGGCCTCTGAAGCTTTCTTT. Translated, it gives CASSFGGASEAFF. This sequence joins TRBV7-6 and TRBJ1-1, with D possibly TRBD1 on 5 matching bases. CDR1 is SGHVS, CDR2 FNYEAQ, per germline. The CDR3 loop spans 13 amino acids. The V end lost 3 bases, the J end lost 6 bases, and 11 bases lay between the germline ends. The variable domain in full, completed from reference TRBV7-6 and TRBJ1-1, reads GAGVSQSPRYKVTKRGQDVALRCDPISGHVSLYWYRQALGQGPEFLTYFNYEAQQDKSGLPNDRFSAERPEGSISTLTIQRTEQRDSAMYRCASSFGGASEAFFGQGTRLTVV.